This T cell receptor beta chain appears in the sequencing data of a study of control samples from healthy donors and cancer patients. This clone was detected a few times. The length of the CDR3 is 15 residues. Trimming took 4 bases from V and 4 from J; bases not matched to a gene: 6. CDR1 MNHEY and CDR2 SMNVEV come from the germline V gene (reference sequence). The data were produced by immunoSEQ multiplex PCR, yet TCRdb's version contains in-frame clones alone and is incomplete. This table holds under 300,000 clones, roughly 87% found once. The chain has TRBV27 and TRBJ2-7; 11 bases line up with TRBD2. This receptor was obtained from a woman aged 55-70 years with lung cancer. Sequencing was done on a sample of PBMCs. CDR3 residues: CASSSPGLAVYEQYF. CDR3 DNA sequence: TGTGCCAGCAGTTCCCCGGGACTAGCGGTTTACGAGCAGTACTTC.